This T cell receptor (beta chain) was observed in a study of blood T cell repertoires in COVID-19. As for the study in general: Acute and convalescent COVID-19 samples came from the United States, Italy and Spain. The cDNA or gDNA used as material had been derived from T cells, B-cell-depleted T cells, or PBMCs.

Authors' analysis steps: The authors estimated nucleated cell counts from reference gene primer amplification. Sequencing was performed with immunoSEQ multiplex PCR; in TCRdb, only in-frame clones are kept and a portion is missing. V, J and clone size were drawn from that table, and D and trimming were deduced from the DNA. The table has 150,000 to 200,000 clones, around 85% seen once; the top ten hold 5%. This CDR3 contains 14 residues. V shed 4 bases and J 8 bases; nucleotides not matched to a gene: 9. Germline lookup yields CDR1 SGHRS and CDR2 YFSETQ. The TCR comes from a human donor in a cohort sampled during active COVID-19. Sequencing input: peripheral blood. The chain joins TRBV5-1 to TRBJ1-2; 9 bases are shared with TRBD1. CDR3 in amino acids: CASSPQWTGVGYTF. The DNA for the CDR3 is TGCGCCAGCAGCCCACAATGGACAGGGGTAGGCTACACCTTC.